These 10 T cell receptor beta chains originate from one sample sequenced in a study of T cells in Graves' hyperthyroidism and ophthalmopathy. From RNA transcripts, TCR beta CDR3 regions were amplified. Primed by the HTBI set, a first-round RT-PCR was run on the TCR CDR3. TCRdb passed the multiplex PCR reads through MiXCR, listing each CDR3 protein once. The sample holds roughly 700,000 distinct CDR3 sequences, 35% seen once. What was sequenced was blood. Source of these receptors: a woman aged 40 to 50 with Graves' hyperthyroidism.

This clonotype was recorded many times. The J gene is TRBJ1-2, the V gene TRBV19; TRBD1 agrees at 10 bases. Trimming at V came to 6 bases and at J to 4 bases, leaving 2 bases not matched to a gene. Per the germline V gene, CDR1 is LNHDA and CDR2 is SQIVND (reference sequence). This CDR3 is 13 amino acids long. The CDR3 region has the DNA TGTGCCAGTAGGAGGACAGGGGGCTATGGCTACACCTTC. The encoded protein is CASRRTGGYGYTF. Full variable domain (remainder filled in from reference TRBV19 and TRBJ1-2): DGGITQSPKYLFRKEGQNVTLSCEQNLNHDAMYWYRQDPGQGLRLIYYSQIVNDFQKGDIAEGYSVSREKKESFPLTVTSAQKNPTAFYLCASRRTGGYGYTFGSGTRLTVV.

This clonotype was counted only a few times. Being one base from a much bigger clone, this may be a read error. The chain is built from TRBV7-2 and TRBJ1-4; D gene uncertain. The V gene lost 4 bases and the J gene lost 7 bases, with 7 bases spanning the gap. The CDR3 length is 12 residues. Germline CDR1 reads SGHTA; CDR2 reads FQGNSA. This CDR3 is CASSSLGEKLFF. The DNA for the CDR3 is TGTGCCAGCAGCTCGTTAGGTGAAAAACTGTTTTTT. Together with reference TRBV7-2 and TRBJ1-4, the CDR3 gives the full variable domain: GAGVSQSPSNKVTEKGKDVELRCDPISGHTALYWYRQSLGQGLEFLIYFQGNSAPDKSGLPSDRFSAERTGGSVSTLTIQRTQQEDSAVYLCASSSLGEKLFFGSGTQLSVL.

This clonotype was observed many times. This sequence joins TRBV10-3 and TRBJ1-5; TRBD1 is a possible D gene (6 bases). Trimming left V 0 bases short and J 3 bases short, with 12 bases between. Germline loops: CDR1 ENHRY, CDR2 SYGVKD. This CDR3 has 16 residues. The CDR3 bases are TGTGCCATCAGTGAGTCTCTAGGGGGAAACAATCAGCCCCAGCATTTT. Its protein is CAISESLGGNNQPQHF.

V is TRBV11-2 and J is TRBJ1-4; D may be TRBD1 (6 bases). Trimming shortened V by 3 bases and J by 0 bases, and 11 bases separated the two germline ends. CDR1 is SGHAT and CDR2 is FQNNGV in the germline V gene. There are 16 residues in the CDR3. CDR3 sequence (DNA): TGTGCCAGCAGCTTCGTCGGGGACACAACTAATGAAAAACTGTTTTTT. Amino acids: CASSFVGDTTNEKLFF. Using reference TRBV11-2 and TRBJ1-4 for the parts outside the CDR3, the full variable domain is EAGVAQSPRYKIIEKRQSVAFWCNPISGHATLYWYQQILGQGPKLLIQFQNNGVVDDSQLPKDRFSAERLKGVDSTLKIQPAKLEDSAVYLCASSFVGDTTNEKLFFGSGTQLSVL.

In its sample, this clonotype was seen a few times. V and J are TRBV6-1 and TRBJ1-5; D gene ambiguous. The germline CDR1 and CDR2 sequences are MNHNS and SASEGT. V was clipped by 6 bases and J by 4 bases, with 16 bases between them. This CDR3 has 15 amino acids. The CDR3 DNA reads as TGTGCCAGCAGCACCACAATATCGCTGAATCAGCCCCAGCATTTT. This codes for CASSTTISLNQPQHF.

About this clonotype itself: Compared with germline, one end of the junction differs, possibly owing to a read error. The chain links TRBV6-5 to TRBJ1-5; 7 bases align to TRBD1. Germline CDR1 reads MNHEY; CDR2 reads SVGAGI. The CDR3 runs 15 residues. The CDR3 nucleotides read TGTGCCAGCAGGGTTGGGACAGTTAGCAATCAGCCCCACCATTTT. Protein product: CASRVGTVSNQPHHF.

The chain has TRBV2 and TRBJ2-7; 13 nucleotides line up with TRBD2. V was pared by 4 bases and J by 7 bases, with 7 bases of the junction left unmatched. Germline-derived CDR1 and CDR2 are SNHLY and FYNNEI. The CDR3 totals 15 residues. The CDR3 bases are TGTGCCAGCAGTGGGGGACTAGCGGGACGGAATGAGCAGTACTTC. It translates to CASSGGLAGRNEQYF.

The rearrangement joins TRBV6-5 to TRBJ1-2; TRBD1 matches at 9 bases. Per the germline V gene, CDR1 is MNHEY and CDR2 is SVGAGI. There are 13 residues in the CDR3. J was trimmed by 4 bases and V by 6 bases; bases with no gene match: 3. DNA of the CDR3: TGTGCCAGCAGAGGGACAGGGAGCTATGGCTACACCTTC. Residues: CASRGTGSYGYTF.

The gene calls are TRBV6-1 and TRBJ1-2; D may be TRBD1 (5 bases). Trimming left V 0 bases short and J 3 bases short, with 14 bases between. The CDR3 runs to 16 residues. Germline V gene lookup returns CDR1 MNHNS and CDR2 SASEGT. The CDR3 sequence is CASSEAGPPRDYGYTF. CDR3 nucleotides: TGTGCCAGCAGTGAAGCGGGACCTCCACGGGACTATGGCTACACCTTC.

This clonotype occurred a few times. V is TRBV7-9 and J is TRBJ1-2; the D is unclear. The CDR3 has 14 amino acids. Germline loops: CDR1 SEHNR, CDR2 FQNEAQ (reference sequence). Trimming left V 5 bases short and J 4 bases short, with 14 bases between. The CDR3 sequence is CASSPAKAPYGYTF. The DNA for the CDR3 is TGTGCCAGCAGCCCAGCAAAAGCTCCCTATGGCTACACCTTC.